The 14 T cell receptor beta chains in this list originate from one sample, sequenced in a study of CD8 T cells in ankylosing spondylitis. No antigens are known for them. TCRdb analysed the 5' RACE reads with MiXCR anew, one entry per CDR3 protein. This table has about 540,000 distinct CDR3 sequences, about 13% appearing once. General observations from the study: Roughly eight highly homologous variants formed a TCR beta motif that appeared characteristic of ankylosing spondylitis blood.

The sample consisted of blood, either unsorted or a sorted T cell fraction (not recorded which). All receptors derive from a male donor with ankylosing spondylitis.

This chain joins TRBV12-3 or TRBV12-4 and TRBJ1-4; TRBD1 matches at 10 bases. J was trimmed by 7 bases and V by 5 bases; bases with no gene match: 7. The CDR3 contains 15 residues. The CDR3 DNA reads TGTGCCAGCAGTCCCCGGACAGGGGGTGGTGAAAAACTGTTTTTT. This sequence encodes CASSPRTGGGEKLFF.

This clonotype was found many times. The V and J genes are TRBV11-1 and TRBJ2-7, with TRBD1 matching over 7 bases. The CDR3 is made up of 16 amino acids. Germline trimming cut 3 bases from V and 0 bases from J; bases unmatched to any gene: 8. CDR1 is SGHAT and CDR2 is FQDESV in the germline V gene (reference sequence). The CDR3 sequence: CASSLVPGQPSYEQYF. Here the CDR3 DNA reads TGTGCCAGCAGCTTGGTTCCGGGACAGCCCTCCTACGAGCAGTACTTC.

The V and J genes are TRBV11-2 and TRBJ2-1, with 9 bases lining up with TRBD2. Per the germline V gene, CDR1 is SGHAT and CDR2 is FQNNGV. CDR3 length: 14 amino acids. Trimming removed 5 bases from V and 9 bases from J; junction bases left unmatched: 8. The CDR3 coding sequence is TGTGCCAGCAGCCCCCTGGCGGGAGGGGCTGAGCAGTTCTTC. Translated: CASSPLAGGAEQFF.

This clonotype was detected only a few times. The chain joins TRBV20-1 to TRBJ2-3; perhaps TRBD1 as D (6 bases). Deletions cut 7 bases from V and 5 bases from J, with 13 bases between. This CDR3 contains 12 residues. Per germline, CDR1 DFQATT and CDR2 SNEGSKA (reference sequence). CDR3 DNA sequence: TGCAGTGGTGGCAGGGGTTTAGATACGCAGTATTTT. Its protein is CSGGRGLDTQYF.

V and J are TRBV5-1 and TRBJ1-1; D uncertain. The V and J ends lost 6 bases and 2 bases respectively, with 8 bases between them. The CDR3 loop spans 12 amino acids. CDR1 and CDR2 from the germline V gene are SGHRS and YFSETQ. Here the CDR3 reads CASTDYNTEAFF. CDR3 nucleotide sequence: TGCGCCAGCACCGACTACAACACTGAAGCTTTCTTT. The full variable domain, with the rest looked up from reference TRBV5-1 and TRBJ1-1, is KAGVTQTPRYLIKTRGQQVTLSCSPISGHRSVSWYQQTPGQGLQFLFEYFSETQRNKGNFPGRFSGRQFSNSRSEMNVSTLELGDSALYLCASTDYNTEAFFGQGTRLTVV.

The chain is built from TRBV4-1 and TRBJ2-7; 7 bases agree with TRBD2. The CDR3 runs to 18 residues. Losses at the gene ends were 1 base for V and 0 bases for J; bases not matched to a gene: 12. CDR1 and CDR2 from the germline V gene are MGHRA and YSYEKL. The CDR3 is CASSQGVIGGSPSYEQYF. The CDR3 region has the DNA TGCGCCAGCAGCCAAGGGGTTATTGGCGGGAGCCCCTCCTACGAGCAGTACTTC.

This clonotype was seen only a few times. The chain has TRBV27 and TRBJ1-3, with unresolved D. Germline assignment: CDR1 MNHEY and CDR2 SMNVEV (reference sequence). The V end lost 1 base, the J end lost 2 bases, and 9 bases lay between the germline ends. This CDR3 region has 15 residues. CDR3 DNA sequence: TGTGCCAGCAGTTTATTGGGGAGCCCTGGAAACACCATATATTTT. The encoded protein is CASSLLGSPGNTIYF.

This clonotype was seen more than once but under ten times. This sequence joins TRBV20-1 and TRBJ2-3; D ambiguous. The V gene's germline CDR1 is DFQATT and CDR2 SNEGSKA (reference sequence). The V end lost 3 bases, the J end lost 2 bases, and 9 bases lay between the germline ends. This CDR3 spans 13 amino acids. CDR3 amino acids: CSARESPTDTQYF. The CDR3 DNA reads TGCAGTGCTAGGGAATCACCCACAGATACGCAGTATTTT.

The chain employs TRBV24-1 and TRBJ2-1; 9 bases are a match to TRBD2. V shed 2 bases and J 8 bases; nucleotides not matched to a gene: 15. This CDR3 spans 18 amino acids. Germline CDR1 reads KGHDR; CDR2 reads SFDVKD. The CDR3 here is CATSDSAPTSGFFDEQFF. In DNA form, the CDR3 reads TGTGCCACCAGTGATTCCGCTCCGACTAGCGGATTTTTCGATGAGCAGTTCTTC.

The chain recombines TRBV4-1 with TRBJ1-2; D is unresolved. Germline assignment: CDR1 MGHRA and CDR2 YSYEKL. The CDR3 contains 16 residues. Trimming pared 0 bases from V and 1 base from J, leaving 12 bases between. Here the CDR3 DNA reads TGCGCCAGCAGCCAAGATCCTAGCAGGCGTAACTATGGCTACACCTTC. This encodes CASSQDPSRRNYGYTF.

This clonotype was counted a few times. The chain has TRBV7-2 and TRBJ2-5; a weak D match, TRBD2 (5 bases). V lost 2 bases and J 2 bases, leaving 9 bases between the germline ends. This CDR3 has 14 amino acids. CDR1 is SGHTA and CDR2 is FQGNSA in the germline V gene. The DNA of the CDR3 is TGTGCCAGCAGCTTAATTTGGGAGCAAGAGACCCAGTACTTC. Protein product: CASSLIWEQETQYF.

The rearrangement links TRBV18 to TRBJ2-7; D gene ambiguous. The CDR3 consists of 16 residues. Germline CDR1 and CDR2: KGHSH and LQKENI. The V end lost 4 bases, the J end lost 3 bases, and 19 bases lay between the germline ends. CDR3 DNA: TGTGCCAGCTCACGTAGGGAACTGGACGGCATCTACGAGCAGTACTTC. Translation gives CASSRRELDGIYEQYF.

The chain couples TRBV5-1 to TRBJ2-5, with TRBD2 as a possible D gene (6 bases). CDR1 is SGHRS and CDR2 is YFSETQ in the germline V gene. This CDR3 has 15 residues. The ends were cut back, 0 bases at V and 5 bases at J, with 14 bases in the middle. The CDR3 coding sequence is TGCGCCAGCAGCTTGGACGGTCAGGGAGGCGAGACCCAGTACTTC. It yields the protein CASSLDGQGGETQYF. The full variable domain, with the rest looked up from reference TRBV5-1 and TRBJ2-5, is KAGVTQTPRYLIKTRGQQVTLSCSPISGHRSVSWYQQTPGQGLQFLFEYFSETQRNKGNFPGRFSGRQFSNSRSEMNVSTLELGDSALYLCASSLDGQGGETQYFGPGTRLLVL.

The V gene is TRBV12-3 or TRBV12-4, the J gene TRBJ1-2; D not certain. The CDR3 loop spans 14 amino acids. V was pared by 6 bases and J by 2 bases, with 13 bases between. In nucleotides, the CDR3 is TGTGCCAGCAGCCGCAATGGCCCAAACTATGGCTACACCTTC. Translation: CASSRNGPNYGYTF.